This T cell receptor beta chain was observed in a study of T-cell reconstitution after alpha-beta-depleted transplantation in children. Study outcomes and limitations: Hyperexpanded clones declined; after one year, newly produced T cells mostly supplied diversity. Two months or so post-transplant, alpha-beta T cells reportedly derived from several hundred expanded graft clones.

Unique molecular identifiers were built into the TCRbeta library. TCRdb independently ran MiXCR on the PCR reads; one entry per CDR3 protein. The sample has about 830,000 distinct CDR3 sequences; less than 20% are singletons. This clonotype appeared a few times. Its antigen is not identified. The receptor was isolated from a male patient aged 10 to 17 who had a stem cell transplant for acute lymphoblastic leukemia, so the T cells may come from the graft donor. The specimen comprised PBMCs, mostly from graft donor cells, sampled 360 days after TCRalphabeta/CD19-depleted stem cell transplant.

This chain's CDR3 is CASSLGGQYYEQYF. The CDR3 nucleotides read TGTGCCAGCAGCTTAGGGGGACAGTACTACGAGCAGTACTTC. This chain joins TRBV7-8 and TRBJ2-7, with 7 bases identical to TRBD1. Germline V lookup: CDR1 SGHVS, CDR2 FQNEAQ. V was clipped by 1 base and J by 3 bases; unmatched bases: 3. The CDR3 is 14 amino acids.